This T cell receptor beta chain comes out of a study of blood T cell repertoires in COVID-19. Study overall: Collection of acute and convalescent COVID-19 samples took place in the United States, Italy and Spain.

The length of the CDR3 is 13 residues. Germline V gene lookup returns CDR1 MNHEY and CDR2 SMNVEV (reference sequence). Trimming removed 6 bases from V and 2 bases from J; junction bases left unmatched: 1. TCRdb keeps only in-frame clones here, not all; method: immunoSEQ multiplex PCR. Of about 260,000 clones in the sample, about 90% were seen once. What was sequenced was peripheral blood. The receptor's source is a woman in her 50s with acute or convalescent COVID-19. The chain carries TRBV27 and TRBJ2-7, with 10 bases identical to TRBD2. This CDR3 reads CASRSGRAYEQYF. The DNA for the CDR3 is TGTGCCAGCAGGAGCGGGAGGGCCTACGAGCAGTACTTC.